The 14 T cell receptor beta chains below all came from one sample that was sequenced in a study of shared clonotypes between healthy human individuals. TCRdb's table, derived via immunoSEQ multiplex PCR, lists solely in-frame clones and lacks some. The repertoire holds 2 million to 2.5 million clones, with 80% to 95% as singletons. The sequenced sample consisted of naive CD4+ T cells from PBMCs. Subset of the sample: CD45RA+ positively selected. Receptors were obtained from a man between 18 and 29 years old in good health. Some clones in this sample may be carry-over from other donors' samples.

The chain links TRBV7-2 to TRBJ2-7, with 10 nucleotides matching TRBD1. CDR3 length: 14 amino acids. Germline CDR1 is SGHTA and CDR2 is FQGNSA. The CDR3 spells CASRPGQGFDEQYF. The CDR3 DNA sequence: TGTGCTTCACGTCCGGGACAGGGGTTCGACGAGCAGTACTTC. The whole variable domain, remainder taken from reference TRBV7-2 and TRBJ2-7, is GAGVSQSPSNKVTEKGKDVELRCDPISGHTALYWYRQSLGQGLEFLIYFQGNSAPDKSGLPSDRFSAERTGGSVSTLTIQRTQQEDSAVYLCASRPGQGFDEQYFGPGTRLTVT.

The chain combines TRBV18 with TRBJ2-1; no definite D call. The CDR3 has 14 amino acids. Germline V gene lookup returns CDR1 KGHSH and CDR2 LQKENI. Trimming cost V 2 bases and J 6 bases, with 11 bases left between them. The CDR3 is CASSPTHRGNEQFF. In nucleotides, the CDR3 is TGTGCCAGCTCACCAACTCATAGAGGCAATGAGCAGTTCTTC.

The chain combines TRBV9 with TRBJ2-7; D perhaps matches TRBD2 (6 bases). The germline V gene encodes CDR1 SGDLS and CDR2 YYNGEE. Trimming took off 0 bases at V and 2 bases at J, with 12 bases between the two ends. This CDR3 is 15 amino acids long. The CDR3 bases are TGTGCCAGCAGCGTAGGGGCTGGGGAGGCCTACGAGCAGTACTTC. Its translation: CASSVGAGEAYEQYF.

J is TRBJ1-2 and V is TRBV10-3; possible D gene TRBD1, 5 bases. CDR3 size: 12 residues. Germline assignment: CDR1 ENHRY and CDR2 SYGVKD. V was shortened by 10 bases and J by 8 bases, with 17 bases between the two germline ends. The CDR3 sequence: CATRGLQYGYTF. The CDR3 DNA is TGTGCCACCCGGGGCCTTCAATACGGCTACACCTTC.

As for this clone: At the DNA level, this CDR3 is encoded by other sequences in the same sample as well. In DNA form, the CDR3 reads TGCAGCGTTGAGCCGGGGTATGGCTACACCTTC. Encoded protein: CSVEPGYGYTF. This chain connects TRBV29-1 to TRBJ1-2; no firm D call. Trimming took 3 bases from V and 5 from J, leaving 7 bases between them. The CDR3 totals 11 residues. The V gene's germline CDR1 is SQVTM and CDR2 ANQGSEA.

Notes on this clone: The junction departs from germline at one end; a sequencing error may be responsible. V usage is TRBV7-6 and J usage is TRBJ2-1, with 7 bases lining up with TRBD2. The CDR3 runs 14 residues. Germline-derived CDR1 and CDR2 are SGHVS and FNYEAQ. The DNA for the CDR3 is TGTGCCAGCAGCTTAACCCAGCGGGAAAGGGGTCGGGTCTTC. It translates to CASSLTQRERGRVF. Based on the CDR3 plus reference TRBV7-6 and TRBJ2-1, the full variable domain is GAGVSQSPRYKVTKRGQDVALRCDPISGHVSLYWYRQALGQGPEFLTYFNYEAQQDKSGLPNDRFSAERPEGSISTLTIQRTEQRDSAMYRCASSLTQRERGRVFGPGTRLTVL.

Comments on this clone: Other DNA sequences in this sample translate to the same CDR3. The genes are TRBV28 and TRBJ1-5; a weak D match, TRBD1 (5 bases). V lost 2 bases and J 7 bases, leaving 12 bases between the germline ends. The length of the CDR3 is 14 residues. The V gene's germline CDR1 is MDHEN and CDR2 SYDVKM. CDR3 bases: TGTGCCAGCAGTTTAGTGGGAGGGGACCAGCCCCAGCATTTT. This gives the protein CASSLVGGDQPQHF.

This clone was found once. The chain couples TRBV28 to TRBJ2-5; 8 bases map to TRBD2. The J call may be in error: the DNA end matches TRBJ2-7 better. Germline assignment: CDR1 MDHEN and CDR2 SYDVKM. This CDR3 is 14 amino acids long. CDR3 protein: CASSSPGGFYEQYF. CDR3 in DNA: TGTGCCAGCAGTTCACCGGGGGGGTTCTACGAGCAGTACTTC.

Comment on this clone: The identical CDR3 is also encoded by other nucleotide sequences in the sample. This rearrangement joins TRBV2 to TRBJ2-3; a weak D match, TRBD1 (5 bases). The CDR3 totals 12 residues. Germline V gene data show CDR1 as SNHLY and CDR2 as FYNNEI. V shed 4 bases and J shed 4 bases, with 6 bases lying between them. As DNA, the CDR3 is TGTGCCAGCAGTGTAGGGGCAGATACGCAGTATTTT. This sequence encodes CASSVGADTQYF.

The J gene is TRBJ2-7, the V gene TRBV27; 7 bases fit TRBD2. Per the germline V gene, CDR1 is MNHEY and CDR2 is SMNVEV (reference sequence). The CDR3 sequence is 16 residues long. The V and J ends lost 3 bases and 7 bases, in that order; junction bases with no gene match: 15. DNA for the CDR3: TGTGCCAGCAGTTTTAAGCCGGGCGGGAGTACTCAGGAGCAGTACTTC. The encoded protein is CASSFKPGGSTQEQYF.

The V and J genes are TRBV27 and TRBJ2-3; D tentatively fits TRBD1 or TRBD2 (5 bases each). V was pared by 8 bases and J by 3 bases, with 15 bases between. CDR1 and CDR2 (germline): MNHEY, SMNVEV (reference sequence). The CDR3 length is 14 residues. The CDR3 DNA follows: TGTGCCAGCGGGACCAACGACAAAACAGATACGCAGTATTTT. It yields the protein CASGTNDKTDTQYF.

The CDR3, as DNA: TGTGCCAGCAGCTTTCCTAGCGGGAGGTGCTACGAGCAGTACTTC. Translation gives CASSFPSGRCYEQYF. The V and J genes are TRBV21-1 and TRBJ2-7; the table's D call, TRBD2, has no DNA check behind it. TRBV21-1 is a known pseudogene. This CDR3 is built from 15 residues.

This chain uses TRBV9 with TRBJ1-3; tentatively, D is TRBD1 (6 bases). V was trimmed by 5 bases and J by 4 bases, leaving 16 bases between them. The germline V gene has CDR1 SGDLS and CDR2 YYNGEE. The CDR3 sequence is 15 residues long. The DNA for the CDR3 is TGTGCCAGCAGGGGGGCTCCCGGAACGGGAAACACCATATATTTT. Amino acids: CASRGAPGTGNTIYF.

The V call is TRBV5-6, the J call TRBJ1-2, with TRBD1 matching 8 bases. Germline CDR1 is SGHDT and CDR2 is YYEEEE. Germline trimming cut 0 bases from V and 8 bases from J; bases unmatched to any gene: 3. The CDR3 sequence is 13 residues long. The CDR3 DNA reads TGTGCCAGCAGCTTGGGACAGGGGAAGGGCTACACCTTC. Translated: CASSLGQGKGYTF.